The T cell receptor (beta chain) under discussion was sequenced for a study of T cells in Graves' hyperthyroidism and ophthalmopathy. This CDR3 has 13 residues. CDR1 and CDR2 from the germline V gene are GTSNPN and SVGIG (reference sequence). V shed 5 bases and J 3 bases; nucleotides not matched to a gene: 5. Findings and limits, study-wide: Most clonotypes expanded in thyroid above 0.001 were likewise present in blood. Ophthalmopathy cases were set apart from stable hyperthyroidism by a 13 V-J model.

There are a few counts of this clonotype. Its target is not known. For the diagnoses, clinical symptoms, serum thyroxine and TRAb, thyroid ultrasound and orbital computed tomography were used. Regions amplified from RNA transcripts were the TCR beta CDR3 regions. The HTBI primer set was used in a first-round RT-PCR of the TCR CDR3. In TCRdb, the multiplex PCR reads were re-called with MiXCR into one record per CDR3 protein. The data contain around 690,000 distinct CDR3 sequences, about a fifth of them singletons. Sequencing was done on a sample of blood. The receptor was isolated from a man aged 30 to 45 with Graves' ophthalmopathy. This chain uses TRBV30 with TRBJ1-1; TRBD1 aligns across 8 bases. CDR3 bases: TGTGCCTGGTGCGACAGGGGTTACACTGAAGCTTTCTTT. This codes for CAWCDRGYTEAFF.